These 10 T cell receptor beta chains came from one sample sequenced in a study of CD8 T cells in ankylosing spondylitis. The study's findings and limits: Among TCR beta sequences, a motif of under 10 highly homologous variants appeared characteristic of ankylosing spondylitis blood.

These TCRs are of unknown antigen specificity. TCRdb re-analysed the 5' RACE reads in MiXCR, keeping a single row per CDR3 protein. The profile shows about 800,000 distinct CDR3 sequences, approximately 10% of them singletons. The sequencing sample was made of blood, either unsorted or a sorted T cell fraction (not recorded which). Receptors were obtained from a male donor with ankylosing spondylitis.

This chain links TRBV5-6 with TRBJ2-5, with a possible D match to TRBD2 (5 bases). There are 14 residues in the CDR3. Trimming removed 3 bases at V and 4 bases at J, with 13 bases between. Germline loops: CDR1 SGHDT, CDR2 YYEEEE. The CDR3 loop is CASSSGPAGETQYF. The CDR3 bases are TGTGCCAGCAGCTCAGGTCCCGCGGGAGAGACCCAGTACTTC. The full variable domain, in which reference TRBV5-6 and TRBJ2-5 provide the parts outside the CDR3, is DAGVTQSPTHLIKTRGQQVTLRCSPKSGHDTVSWYQQALGQGPQFIFQYYEEEERQRGNFPDRFSGHQFPNYSSELNVNALLLGDSALYLCASSSGPAGETQYFGPGTRLLVL.

The sample holds many counts of this clonotype. The chain carries TRBV6-1 and TRBJ2-5; 8 positions agree with TRBD1. The CDR3 has 13 amino acids. Germline assignment: CDR1 MNHNS and CDR2 SASEGT. Trimming cost V 8 bases and J 4 bases; bases outside gene matches: 6. CDR3 DNA: TGTGCCAGCGGATGGACAGGGAGAGAGACCCAGTACTTC. This sequence encodes CASGWTGRETQYF.

This clonotype has a count of ten or more. The rearrangement joins TRBV21-1 to TRBJ1-5; the D segment call TRBD1 is taken from the table without a DNA check. TRBV21-1 is a pseudogene. The CDR3 spans 17 residues. The CDR3 protein is CASSLRFPTGLYGPQHF. In DNA, the CDR3 is TGTGCCAGCAGCCTCCGCTTCCCGACAGGCCTCTATGGGCCCCAGCATTTT.

The rearrangement joins TRBV27 to TRBJ1-2; D gene unclear. CDR1 is MNHEY and CDR2 is SMNVEV in the germline V gene (reference sequence). The CDR3 loop spans 13 amino acids. V was trimmed by 5 bases and J by 8 bases, leaving 15 bases between them. Here the CDR3 reads CASSLLSMGGYTF. Written as DNA, the CDR3 is TGTGCCAGCAGTCTGTTATCGATGGGAGGCTACACCTTC.

This clonotype has at least ten counts. This sequence joins TRBV12-3 or TRBV12-4 and TRBJ2-5; no firm D call. Trimming shortened V by 4 bases and J by 0 bases, and 12 bases separated the two germline ends. The length of the CDR3 is 15 residues. CDR3 nucleotide sequence: TGTGCCAGCAGTTCCAGGTGGCAGAACCAAGAGACCCAGTACTTC. Amino acid sequence: CASSSRWQNQETQYF.

In this sample, this clonotype turned up a few times. The chain joins TRBV6-1 to TRBJ1-5; D is undetermined. The CDR3 consists of 13 residues. The germline V and J ends were trimmed by 8 bases and 6 bases, with 14 bases remaining between them. CDR1 and CDR2 from the germline V gene are MNHNS and SASEGT. The chain's CDR3 is CASLGEAPQPQHF. CDR3 sequence (DNA): TGTGCCAGCCTCGGGGAGGCTCCTCAGCCCCAGCATTTT.

The sample holds a few counts of this clonotype. This chain uses TRBV20-1 with TRBJ1-1; D is possibly TRBD1 (6 bases). Germline-derived CDR1 and CDR2 are DFQATT and SNEGSKA (reference sequence). The CDR3 spans 14 residues. V dropped 6 bases and J dropped 3 bases, with 17 bases sitting between them. The CDR3 here is CSASKTGGDTEAFF. DNA for the CDR3: TGCAGTGCCAGTAAGACAGGTGGGGACACTGAAGCTTTCTTT.

This clonotype was picked up a small number of times. The chain carries TRBV29-1 and TRBJ1-2; tentatively, D is TRBD1 (5 bases). There are 12 residues in the CDR3. CDR1 is SQVTM and CDR2 is ANQGSEA in the germline V gene. V was pared by 7 bases and J by 2 bases, with 11 bases between. CDR3 coding DNA: TGCAGCGGGGGGGGGTGGAACTATGGCTACACCTTC. Its translation is CSGGGWNYGYTF.

In the case of this clonotype: Possible read error: a much larger clone is one base away. The chain recombines TRBV10-3 with TRBJ2-3; D not resolved. The length of the CDR3 is 12 residues. V gave up 2 bases and J gave up 8 bases, with 8 bases separating them. The germline gives CDR1 ENHRY, CDR2 SYGVKD. CDR3 DNA: TGTGCCATCAGTGAGGGATCAGCTACGCAGTATTTT. Translating it yields CAISEGSATQYF.

This clonotype has only a few counts. CDR3 nucleotides: TGCGCCAGCAGTCTCATTTGGGGGTCGAACACCGGGGAGCTGTTTTTT. Residues: CASSLIWGSNTGELFF. V is TRBV4-3 and J is TRBJ2-2; D is possibly TRBD1 or TRBD2 (5 bases each). V gave up 6 bases and J gave up 0 bases, with 14 bases separating them. The V gene's germline CDR1 is LGHNA and CDR2 YSLEER. This CDR3 has 16 amino acids.